A single sample gave rise to the 27 T cell receptor beta chains below, sequenced in a study of T-cell reconstitution after alpha-beta-depleted transplantation in children. It was with unique molecular identifiers that the TCRbeta library was prepared. One entry per CDR3 protein results from TCRdb running MiXCR on the PCR reads. The table shows 900,000 or so distinct CDR3 sequences, with around 17% occurring only once. The sequenced sample was PBMCs, mostly from graft donor cells, obtained 360 days after TCRalphabeta/CD19-depleted stem cell transplant. These receptors were taken from a male patient aged 5 to 17 who had a stem cell transplant for acute lymphoblastic leukemia, so the T cells may come from the graft donor.

V is TRBV6-1 and J is TRBJ2-7; D might be TRBD1 or TRBD2, each matching 6 bases. Trimming left V 5 bases short and J 2 bases short, with 13 bases between. CDR1 and CDR2 from the germline V gene are MNHNS and SASEGT. This CDR3 region has 14 residues. In DNA, the CDR3 is TGTGCCAGCAGTCCCGGAGGGGGGACCTACGAGCAGTACTTC. Protein product: CASSPGGGTYEQYF.

This clonotype was recorded a few times. This chain's CDR3 is CASRSTGRFSEAFF. The CDR3 DNA sequence: TGCGCCAGCAGATCGACAGGGAGATTTTCGGAAGCTTTCTTT. The J gene is TRBJ1-1, the V gene TRBV4-1; 7 nucleotides align to TRBD1. The CDR3 extends over 14 amino acids. Trimming took 6 bases from V and 8 from J; bases not matched to a gene: 12. Germline V CDR1 and CDR2: MGHRA, YSYEKL.

The chain combines TRBV4-1 with TRBJ2-7; TRBD2 agrees at 12 bases. The CDR3 consists of 16 residues. With V trimmed by 1 base and J by 2 bases, 3 bases remained unmatched. Germline lookup yields CDR1 MGHRA and CDR2 YSYEKL. The CDR3 region is CASSQGASGRAYEQYF. CDR3 bases: TGCGCCAGCAGCCAAGGTGCTAGCGGGAGGGCCTACGAGCAGTACTTC.

The sample holds a few counts of this clonotype. This chain links TRBV9 with TRBJ2-2, with TRBD2 matching 8 bases. This CDR3 comprises 16 residues. Germline CDR1 and CDR2: SGDLS and YYNGEE. The V gene end was trimmed by 2 bases and the J gene end by 3 bases; junction bases not matched to a gene: 6. As DNA, the CDR3 is TGTGCCAGCAGCGTGATTAGCGGGACTCACACCGGGGAGCTGTTTTTT. Amino acids: CASSVISGTHTGELFF.

In this sample, this clonotype turned up a few times. The chain is built from TRBV29-1 and TRBJ2-7, with TRBD1 as a possible D gene (6 bases). Germline V lookup: CDR1 SQVTM, CDR2 ANQGSEA. Between the trimmed V and J ends, which lost 7 bases and 3 bases, there was a span of 16 bases. The CDR3 runs to 13 residues. The CDR3 DNA sequence: TGCAGCGCCAGCCCGGGACATGTCTACGAGCAGTACTTC. Translation: CSASPGHVYEQYF.

This clonotype showed up just a few times. J is TRBJ2-2 and V is TRBV6-1; 7 bases align to TRBD2. Germline V gene data show CDR1 as MNHNS and CDR2 as SASEGT. This CDR3 is 15 amino acids long. Unmatched junction bases numbered 6, after V lost 7 bases and J lost 1 base. The CDR3 DNA follows: TGTGCCAGCACTCCAATAGCGGGGAACACCGGGGAGCTGTTTTTT. Encoded protein: CASTPIAGNTGELFF.

This clonotype was recorded many times. The CDR3 DNA reads as TGTGCCAGCTCCCTTCAGGGAGCCACCGGGGAGCTGTTTTTT. It is translated as CASSLQGATGELFF. V usage is TRBV9 and J usage is TRBJ2-2, with D possibly called TRBD1 or TRBD2 (5 bases each). The CDR3 totals 14 residues. Germline V gives CDR1 SGDLS, CDR2 YYNGEE. Trimming took 7 bases from V and 4 from J, leaving 14 bases between them.

The rearrangement joins TRBV27 to TRBJ2-1, with TRBD2 as a possible D gene (6 bases). The V and J ends lost 5 bases and 3 bases respectively, with 20 bases between them. Germline loops: CDR1 MNHEY, CDR2 SMNVEV (reference sequence). The length of the CDR3 is 17 residues. The CDR3 sequence is CASSGGSSTDGYNEQFF. Here the CDR3 DNA reads TGTGCCAGCAGTGGAGGGAGTTCGACGGACGGCTACAATGAGCAGTTCTTC.

V usage is TRBV7-8 and J usage is TRBJ2-7, with D tentatively TRBD2 (5 bases). Trimming pared 3 bases from V and 2 bases from J, leaving 11 bases between. The CDR3 has 14 residues. Per the germline V gene, CDR1 is SGHVS and CDR2 is FQNEAQ. The CDR3 DNA reads as TGTGCCAGCAGCTTCAGGACTTTTACCTACGAGCAGTACTTC. Its translation: CASSFRTFTYEQYF.

This clonotype showed up many times. The chain is built from TRBV20-1 and TRBJ1-1; TRBD1 is a possible D gene (6 bases). In germline, CDR1 is DFQATT, CDR2 SNEGSKA (reference sequence). The CDR3 totals 13 residues. V was pared by 0 bases and J by 6 bases, with 11 bases between. The CDR3 region has the DNA TGCAGTGCTAGAGACCCCAGGGGAGCTGAAGCTTTCTTT. Translation: CSARDPRGAEAFF.

This chain uses TRBV5-1 with TRBJ2-2; tentative D call: TRBD2 (6 bases). The ends were cut back, 4 bases at V and 2 bases at J, with 24 bases in the middle. The germline CDR1 and CDR2 sequences are SGHRS and YFSETQ. This CDR3 region has 19 residues. CDR3 loop: CASSPGPASEIQNTGELFF. For the CDR3, the DNA is TGCGCCAGCAGCCCTGGACCGGCTAGCGAGATACAAAACACCGGGGAGCTGTTTTTT.

The chain combines TRBV2 with TRBJ2-5, with 7 bases lining up with TRBD2. The CDR3 covers 15 residues. Per the germline V gene, CDR1 is SNHLY and CDR2 is FYNNEI. The V gene end was trimmed by 6 bases and the J gene end by 1 base; junction bases not matched to a gene: 8. CDR3 amino acids: CASRPPLAVQETQYF. In nucleotides, the CDR3 is TGTGCCAGCAGACCACCCCTAGCGGTCCAAGAGACCCAGTACTTC.

The chain uses TRBV7-2 and TRBJ2-4; 11 nucleotides line up with TRBD1. Unmatched junction bases numbered 5, after V lost 6 bases and J lost 1 base. CDR1 and CDR2 (germline): SGHTA, FQGNSA. The CDR3 contains 16 residues. Here the CDR3 reads CASSWTGGYAKNIQYF. For the CDR3, the DNA is TGTGCCAGCAGTTGGACAGGGGGCTACGCCAAAAACATTCAGTACTTC.

This clonotype was counted only a few times. The chain combines TRBV29-1 with TRBJ2-7; TRBD2 is a possible D gene (5 bases). The length of the CDR3 is 14 residues. V shed 6 bases and J shed 0 bases, with 15 bases lying between them. Germline V gene data show CDR1 as SQVTM and CDR2 as ANQGSEA. CDR3 nucleotide sequence: TGCAGCGTGGGGATCGGTGGGAGCTCCTACGAGCAGTACTTC. Its protein is CSVGIGGSSYEQYF.

This clonotype has only a few counts. The V call is TRBV12-3 or TRBV12-4, the J call TRBJ1-5, with D possibly TRBD1 on 5 matching bases. Trimming cost V 6 bases and J 0 bases, with 9 bases left between them. This CDR3 is built from 14 residues. This CDR3 is CASRLGHSNQPQHF. The DNA of the CDR3 is TGTGCCAGCAGACTTGGACATAGCAATCAGCCCCAGCATTTT.

This clonotype showed up just a few times. The rearrangement links TRBV6-5 to TRBJ2-7, with D tentatively TRBD1 or TRBD2 (5 bases each). Trimming left V 0 bases short and J 2 bases short, with 11 bases between. The CDR3 runs to 15 residues. Germline V gene lookup returns CDR1 MNHEY and CDR2 SVGAGI. Written as DNA, the CDR3 is TGTGCCAGCAGTTACTCGGGGGAAGTCCCCTACGAGCAGTACTTC. It yields the protein CASSYSGEVPYEQYF.

This clonotype has a handful of counts. V and J are TRBV7-8 and TRBJ1-2; the D is unclear. From germline, CDR1 is SGHVS and CDR2 FQNEAQ. V was clipped by 3 bases and J by 5 bases, with 13 bases between them. This CDR3 contains 14 residues. CDR3 amino acids: CASSFESRIYGYTF. Written as DNA, the CDR3 is TGTGCCAGCAGCTTTGAATCCCGAATATATGGCTACACCTTC.

With regard to this clonotype: One base away lies a much larger clone, so this may be a sequencing read error. The rearrangement uses TRBV6-2 or TRBV6-3 and TRBJ2-1; 10 nucleotides match TRBD2. CDR3 length equals 15 residues. Germline assignment: CDR1 MNHEY and CDR2 SVGEGT. DNA for the CDR3: TGTGCCAGCAGTTTAGCGGGGGGCTTCTACAATCAGCAGTTCTTC. It specifies CASSLAGGFYNQQFF.

The CDR3 is CASSYRPPPYRGSNTGELFF. DNA of the CDR3: TGTGCCAGCAGTTATCGCCCCCCTCCCTACAGGGGTTCGAACACCGGGGAGCTGTTTTTT. The V and J genes are TRBV6-2 or TRBV6-3 and TRBJ2-2, with TRBD1 identical over 7 bases. The CDR3 loop spans 20 amino acids. The germline V gene has CDR1 MNHEY and CDR2 SVGEGT. V was pared by 3 bases and J by 0 bases, with 16 bases of the junction left unmatched.

This clonotype was counted at least ten times. This sequence joins TRBV5-6 and TRBJ2-1; possibly TRBD1 or TRBD2 for D (6 bases each). There are 15 residues in the CDR3. The V end was cut by 3 bases, the J end by 5 bases, with 15 bases between. Germline V gives CDR1 SGHDT, CDR2 YYEEEE. The CDR3 nucleotides read TGTGCCAGCAGCTGGAGGGGGGCGCCTCACAATGAGCAGTTCTTC. Its translation: CASSWRGAPHNEQFF. Full variable domain (remainder filled in from reference TRBV5-6 and TRBJ2-1): DAGVTQSPTHLIKTRGQQVTLRCSPKSGHDTVSWYQQALGQGPQFIFQYYEEEERQRGNFPDRFSGHQFPNYSSELNVNALLLGDSALYLCASSWRGAPHNEQFFGPGTRLTVL.

This clonotype has a handful of counts. This sequence joins TRBV5-1 and TRBJ1-2; 7 positions match TRBD1. The germline V gene has CDR1 SGHRS and CDR2 YFSETQ. The length of the CDR3 is 15 residues. V lost 2 bases, J lost 3 bases, and 7 bases stayed unmatched. The CDR3 region is CASSLTGAPDYGYTF. The CDR3 DNA is TGCGCCAGCAGCTTAACAGGGGCGCCGGACTATGGCTACACCTTC. The full variable domain, in which reference TRBV5-1 and TRBJ1-2 provide the parts outside the CDR3, is KAGVTQTPRYLIKTRGQQVTLSCSPISGHRSVSWYQQTPGQGLQFLFEYFSETQRNKGNFPGRFSGRQFSNSRSEMNVSTLELGDSALYLCASSLTGAPDYGYTFGSGTRLTVV.

This rearrangement joins TRBV7-3 to TRBJ2-5; D is possibly TRBD1 (5 bases). Trimming left V 6 bases short and J 5 bases short, with 19 bases between. Per germline, CDR1 SGHTA and CDR2 FQGTGA. CDR3 length: 15 residues. CDR3 loop: CASSHGWGNEETQYF. The CDR3 DNA sequence: TGTGCCAGCAGTCATGGGTGGGGCAATGAGGAGACCCAGTACTTC.

This clonotype was counted only a few times. The V gene is TRBV2, the J gene TRBJ2-1; maybe TRBD1 (5 bases). CDR1 is SNHLY and CDR2 is FYNNEI in the germline V gene. CDR3 size: 18 residues. V shed 4 bases and J shed 2 bases, with 21 bases lying between them. Here the CDR3 reads CASSATLDNPIAYNEQFF. The CDR3 DNA sequence: TGTGCCAGCAGTGCCACTCTGGACAACCCCATAGCCTACAATGAGCAGTTCTTC.

There are a few counts of this clonotype. The chain joins TRBV14 to TRBJ2-1; no reliable D call. The CDR3 covers 18 residues. The V end lost 2 bases, the J end lost 4 bases, and 21 bases lay between the germline ends. Germline V lookup: CDR1 SGHDN, CDR2 FVKESK. CDR3 protein: CASSQQEVGLDRYNEQFF. The CDR3 DNA follows: TGTGCCAGCAGCCAACAAGAAGTTGGCCTAGATCGGTACAATGAGCAGTTCTTC.

This chain links TRBV7-9 with TRBJ1-1; 10 bases fit TRBD1. There are 15 residues in the CDR3. Germline values: CDR1 SEHNR, CDR2 FQNEAQ (reference sequence). The ends lost 4 bases at V and 4 bases at J; junction bases unmatched: 6. DNA for the CDR3: TGTGCCAGCAGCTCCGACAGGGGGCAGGGCACTGAAGCTTTCTTT. Protein sequence: CASSSDRGQGTEAFF. The full variable domain, completed using reference TRBV7-9 and TRBJ1-1, is DTGVSQNPRHKITKRGQNVTFRCDPISEHNRLYWYRQTLGQGPEFLTYFQNEAQLEKSRLLSDRFSAERPKGSFSTLEIQRTEQGDSAMYLCASSSDRGQGTEAFFGQGTRLTVV.

There are a few counts of this clonotype. The genes are TRBV7-8 and TRBJ1-4; D is perhaps TRBD1 (5 bases). This CDR3 contains 16 residues. Trimming pared 2 bases from V and 3 bases from J, leaving 13 bases between. In germline, CDR1 is SGHVS, CDR2 FQNEAQ. In nucleotides, the CDR3 is TGTGCCAGCAGCTTAAAAACAGGTTTCTCTAATGAAAAACTGTTTTTT. It codes for CASSLKTGFSNEKLFF.

J is TRBJ1-5 and V is TRBV4-1; TRBD1 might be the D (6 bases). The CDR3 is 16 residues long. V gave up 1 base and J gave up 4 bases, with 14 bases separating them. The germline V gene has CDR1 MGHRA and CDR2 YSYEKL. The CDR3 region is CASSQGGGGRNQPQHF. CDR3 coding DNA: TGCGCCAGCAGCCAAGGGGGCGGGGGGCGTAATCAGCCCCAGCATTTT.